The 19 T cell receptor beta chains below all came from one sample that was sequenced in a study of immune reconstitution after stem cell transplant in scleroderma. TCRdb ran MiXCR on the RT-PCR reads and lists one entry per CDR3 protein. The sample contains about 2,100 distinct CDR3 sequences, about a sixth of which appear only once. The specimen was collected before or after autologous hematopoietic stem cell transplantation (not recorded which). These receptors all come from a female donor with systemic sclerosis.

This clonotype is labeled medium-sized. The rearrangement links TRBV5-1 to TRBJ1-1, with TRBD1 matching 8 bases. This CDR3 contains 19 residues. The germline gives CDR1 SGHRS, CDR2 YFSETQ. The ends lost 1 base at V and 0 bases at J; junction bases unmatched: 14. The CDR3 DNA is TGCGCCAGCAGCTTGCAGAGACAGGCCGGACAGGGCCTGAACACTGAAGCTTTCTTT. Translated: CASSLQRQAGQGLNTEAFF.

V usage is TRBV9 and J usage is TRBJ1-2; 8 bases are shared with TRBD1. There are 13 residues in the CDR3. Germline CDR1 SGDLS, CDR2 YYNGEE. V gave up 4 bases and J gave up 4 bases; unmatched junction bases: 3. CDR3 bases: TGTGCCAGCAGCCCAGGGGGCACCTATGGCTACACCTTC. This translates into CASSPGGTYGYTF.

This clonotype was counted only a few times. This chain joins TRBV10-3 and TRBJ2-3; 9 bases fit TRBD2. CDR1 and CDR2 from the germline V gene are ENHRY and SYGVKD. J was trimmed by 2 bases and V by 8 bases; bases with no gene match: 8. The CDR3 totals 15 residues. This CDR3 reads CAIAERGEVTDTQYF. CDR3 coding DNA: TGTGCCATCGCCGAGCGGGGGGAGGTCACAGATACGCAGTATTTT.

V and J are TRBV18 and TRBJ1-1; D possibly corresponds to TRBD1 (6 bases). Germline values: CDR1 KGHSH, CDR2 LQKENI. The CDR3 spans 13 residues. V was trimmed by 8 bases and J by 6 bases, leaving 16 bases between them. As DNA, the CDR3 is TGTGCCAGCGACTCTGGTCCAGGGGCTGAAGCTTTCTTT. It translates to CASDSGPGAEAFF.

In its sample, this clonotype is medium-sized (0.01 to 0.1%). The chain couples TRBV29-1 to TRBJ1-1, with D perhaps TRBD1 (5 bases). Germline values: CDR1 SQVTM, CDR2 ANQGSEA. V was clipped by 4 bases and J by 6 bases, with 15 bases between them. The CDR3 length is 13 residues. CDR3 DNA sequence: TGCAGCGTTGTAGGGCAGGGCCTTGCTGAAGCTTTCTTT. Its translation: CSVVGQGLAEAFF.

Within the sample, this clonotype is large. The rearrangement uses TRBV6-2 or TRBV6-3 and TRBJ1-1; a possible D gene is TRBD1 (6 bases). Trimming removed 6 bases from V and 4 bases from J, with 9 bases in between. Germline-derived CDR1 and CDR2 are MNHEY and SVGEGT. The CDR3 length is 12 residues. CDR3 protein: CASRTTGTEAFF. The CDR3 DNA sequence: TGTGCCAGCAGGACGACAGGCACTGAAGCTTTCTTT.

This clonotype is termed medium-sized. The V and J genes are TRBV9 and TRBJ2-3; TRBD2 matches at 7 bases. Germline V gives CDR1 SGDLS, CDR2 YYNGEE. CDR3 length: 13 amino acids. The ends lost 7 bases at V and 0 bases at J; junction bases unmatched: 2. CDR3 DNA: TGTGCCAGCGCTAGCGGTAGCACAGATACGCAGTATTTT. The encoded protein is CASASGSTDTQYF.

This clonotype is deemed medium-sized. The CDR3 loop is CSAANYEQYF. The CDR3 bases are TGCAGTGCTGCAAATTACGAGCAGTACTTC. The chain links TRBV20-1 to TRBJ2-7; D remains unclear. This CDR3 comprises 10 residues. CDR1 and CDR2 (germline): DFQATT, SNEGSKA (reference sequence). Trimming cost V 5 bases and J 4 bases, with 6 bases left between them.

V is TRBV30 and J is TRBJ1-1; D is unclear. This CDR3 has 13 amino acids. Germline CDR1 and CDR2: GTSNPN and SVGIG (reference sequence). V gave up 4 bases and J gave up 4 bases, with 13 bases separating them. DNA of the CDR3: TGTGCCTGGAACCCGGGAGTGAGCACTGAAGCTTTCTTT. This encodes CAWNPGVSTEAFF.

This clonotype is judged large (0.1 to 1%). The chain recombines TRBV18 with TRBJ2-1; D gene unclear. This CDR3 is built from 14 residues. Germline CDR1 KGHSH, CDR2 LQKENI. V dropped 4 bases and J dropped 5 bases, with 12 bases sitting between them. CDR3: CASSQVTSNNEQFF. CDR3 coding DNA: TGTGCCAGCTCACAAGTTACCTCTAACAATGAGCAGTTCTTC.

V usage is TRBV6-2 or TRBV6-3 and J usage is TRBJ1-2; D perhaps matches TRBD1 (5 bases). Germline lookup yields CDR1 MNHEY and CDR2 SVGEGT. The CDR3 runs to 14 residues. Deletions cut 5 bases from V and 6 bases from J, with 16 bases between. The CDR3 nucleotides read TGTGCCAGCAGTCTCCCAAATGACAGAAATGGCTACACCTTC. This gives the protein CASSLPNDRNGYTF.

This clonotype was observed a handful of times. The CDR3 sequence: CSAPGGWETQYF. In nucleotides, the CDR3 is TGCAGTGCTCCCGGCGGCTGGGAGACCCAGTACTTC. This rearrangement joins TRBV20-1 to TRBJ2-5; no clear D gene. In germline, CDR1 is DFQATT, CDR2 SNEGSKA (reference sequence). This CDR3 has 12 residues. V lost 5 bases and J 5 bases, leaving 12 bases between the germline ends.

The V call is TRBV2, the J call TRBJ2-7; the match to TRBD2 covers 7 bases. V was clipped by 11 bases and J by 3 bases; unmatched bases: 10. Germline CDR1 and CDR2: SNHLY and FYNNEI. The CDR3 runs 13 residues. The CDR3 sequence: CALRGLPNYEQYF. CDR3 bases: TGTGCCCTTAGGGGACTACCCAACTACGAGCAGTACTTC.

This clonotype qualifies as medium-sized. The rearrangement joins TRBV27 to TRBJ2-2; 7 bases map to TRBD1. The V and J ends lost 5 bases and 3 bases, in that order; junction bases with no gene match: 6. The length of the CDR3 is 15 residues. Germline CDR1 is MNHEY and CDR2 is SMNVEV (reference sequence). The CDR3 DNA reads TGTGCCAGCAGTGGAGACAGGGTCCACACCGGGGAGCTGTTTTTT. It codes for CASSGDRVHTGELFF.

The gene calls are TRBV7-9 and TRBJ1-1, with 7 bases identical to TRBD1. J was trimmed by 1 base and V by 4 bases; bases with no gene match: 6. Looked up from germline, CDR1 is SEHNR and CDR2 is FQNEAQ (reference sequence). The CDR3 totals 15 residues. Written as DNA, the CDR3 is TGTGCCAGCAGCTCTCAGGGGGGGGGGAACACTGAAGCTTTCTTT. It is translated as CASSSQGGGNTEAFF.

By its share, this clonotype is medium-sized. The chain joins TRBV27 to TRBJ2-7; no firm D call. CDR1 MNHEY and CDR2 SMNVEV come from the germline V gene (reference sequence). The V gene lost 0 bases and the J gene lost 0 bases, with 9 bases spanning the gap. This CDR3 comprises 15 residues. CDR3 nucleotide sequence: TGTGCCAGCAGTTTATCGGAGACAAACTCCTACGAGCAGTACTTC. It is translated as CASSLSETNSYEQYF.

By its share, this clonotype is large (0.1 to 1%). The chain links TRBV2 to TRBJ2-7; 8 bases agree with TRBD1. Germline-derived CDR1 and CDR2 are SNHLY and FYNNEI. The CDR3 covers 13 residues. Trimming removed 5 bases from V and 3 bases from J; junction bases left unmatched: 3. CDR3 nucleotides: TGTGCCAGCAGTTTAGACAGGGGCTACGAGCAGTACTTC. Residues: CASSLDRGYEQYF.

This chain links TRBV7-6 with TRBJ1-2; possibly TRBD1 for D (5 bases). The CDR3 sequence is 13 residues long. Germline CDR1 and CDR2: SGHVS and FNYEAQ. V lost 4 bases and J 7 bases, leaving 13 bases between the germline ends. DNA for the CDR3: TGTGCCAGCAGCTCCAACCAGGGAGGTGGCTACACCTTC. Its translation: CASSSNQGGGYTF.

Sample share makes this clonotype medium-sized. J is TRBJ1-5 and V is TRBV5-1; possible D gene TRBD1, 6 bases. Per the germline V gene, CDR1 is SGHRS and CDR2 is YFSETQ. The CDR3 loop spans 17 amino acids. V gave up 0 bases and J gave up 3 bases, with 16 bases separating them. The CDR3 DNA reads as TGCGCCAGCAGCTTGGTTCCGGTGGGGGCTTCCAATCAGCCCCAGCATTTT. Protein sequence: CASSLVPVGASNQPQHF.